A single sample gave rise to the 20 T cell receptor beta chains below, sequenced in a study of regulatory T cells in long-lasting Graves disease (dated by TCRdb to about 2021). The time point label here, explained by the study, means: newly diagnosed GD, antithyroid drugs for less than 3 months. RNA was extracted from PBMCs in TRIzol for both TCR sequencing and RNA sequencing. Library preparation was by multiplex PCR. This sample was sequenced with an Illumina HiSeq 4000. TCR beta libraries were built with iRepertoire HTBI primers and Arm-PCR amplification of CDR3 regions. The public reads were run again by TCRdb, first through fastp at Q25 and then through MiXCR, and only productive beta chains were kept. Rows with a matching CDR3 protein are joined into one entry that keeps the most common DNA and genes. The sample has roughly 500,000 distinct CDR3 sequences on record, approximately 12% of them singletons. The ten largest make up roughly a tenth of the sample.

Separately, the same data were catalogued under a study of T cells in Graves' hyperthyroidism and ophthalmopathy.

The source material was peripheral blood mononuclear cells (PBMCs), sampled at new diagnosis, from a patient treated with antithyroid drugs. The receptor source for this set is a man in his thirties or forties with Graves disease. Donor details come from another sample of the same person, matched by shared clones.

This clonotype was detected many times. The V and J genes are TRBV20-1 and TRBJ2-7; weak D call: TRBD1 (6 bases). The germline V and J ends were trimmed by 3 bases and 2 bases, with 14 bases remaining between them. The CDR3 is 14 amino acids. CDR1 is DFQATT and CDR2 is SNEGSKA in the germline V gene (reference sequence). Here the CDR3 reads CSASRGAGAYEQYF. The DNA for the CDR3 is TGCAGTGCTAGTCGTGGGGCAGGGGCCTACGAGCAGTACTTC.

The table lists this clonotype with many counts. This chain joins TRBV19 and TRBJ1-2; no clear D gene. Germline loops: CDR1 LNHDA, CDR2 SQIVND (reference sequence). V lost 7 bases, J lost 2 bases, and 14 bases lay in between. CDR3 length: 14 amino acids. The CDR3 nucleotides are TGTGCCAGTACCTTGTTTCGAAAAAACTATGGCTACACCTTC. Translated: CASTLFRKNYGYTF.

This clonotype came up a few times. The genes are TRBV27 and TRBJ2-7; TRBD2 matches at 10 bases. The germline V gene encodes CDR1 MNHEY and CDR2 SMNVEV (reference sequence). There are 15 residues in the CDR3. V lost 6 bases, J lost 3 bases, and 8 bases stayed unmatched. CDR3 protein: CASRYIAGGFYEQYF. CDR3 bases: TGTGCCAGCAGGTATATAGCGGGAGGTTTCTACGAGCAGTACTTC.

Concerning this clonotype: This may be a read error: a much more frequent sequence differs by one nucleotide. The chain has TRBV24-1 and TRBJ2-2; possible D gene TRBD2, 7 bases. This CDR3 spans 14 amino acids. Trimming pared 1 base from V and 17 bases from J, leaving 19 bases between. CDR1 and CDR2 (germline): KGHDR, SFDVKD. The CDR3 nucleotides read TGTGCCACCAGTGATTTTTGGGGCTCCGGGGGGCTTTTTTTT. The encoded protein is CATSDFWGSGGLFF.

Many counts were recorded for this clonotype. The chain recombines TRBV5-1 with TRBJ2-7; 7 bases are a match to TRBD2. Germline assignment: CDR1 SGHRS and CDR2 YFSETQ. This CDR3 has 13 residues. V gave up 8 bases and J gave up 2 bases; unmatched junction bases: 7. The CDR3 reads CASSRDYTYEQYF. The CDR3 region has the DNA TGCGCCAGTTCCCGGGACTATACCTACGAGCAGTACTTC.

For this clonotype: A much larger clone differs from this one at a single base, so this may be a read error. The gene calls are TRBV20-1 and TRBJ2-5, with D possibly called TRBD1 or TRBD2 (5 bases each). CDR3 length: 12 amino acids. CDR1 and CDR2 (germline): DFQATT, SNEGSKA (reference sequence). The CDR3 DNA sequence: TGCAATGCCCCCCGGGGCGGAGAGACCCAGTACTTC. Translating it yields CNAPRGGETQYF.

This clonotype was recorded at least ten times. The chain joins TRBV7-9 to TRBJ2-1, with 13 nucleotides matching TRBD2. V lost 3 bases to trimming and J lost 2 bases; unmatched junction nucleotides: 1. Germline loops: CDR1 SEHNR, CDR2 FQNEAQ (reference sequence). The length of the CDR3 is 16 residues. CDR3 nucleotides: TGTGCCAGCAGCTTGACTAGCGGGAGGACCTACAATGAGCAGTTCTTC. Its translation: CASSLTSGRTYNEQFF.

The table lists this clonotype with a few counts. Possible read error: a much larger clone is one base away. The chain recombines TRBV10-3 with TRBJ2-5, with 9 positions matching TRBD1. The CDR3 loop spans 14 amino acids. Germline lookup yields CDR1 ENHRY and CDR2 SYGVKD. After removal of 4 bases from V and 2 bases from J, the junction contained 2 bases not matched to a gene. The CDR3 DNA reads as TGTGCCATCAGTGCCGACAGGGGGCAAGAGACCCAGTACTTC. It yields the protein CAISADRGQETQYF.

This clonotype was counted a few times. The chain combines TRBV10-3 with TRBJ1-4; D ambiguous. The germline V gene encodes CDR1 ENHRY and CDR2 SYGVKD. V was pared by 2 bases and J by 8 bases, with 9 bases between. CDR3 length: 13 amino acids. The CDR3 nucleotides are TGTGCCATCAGTGAGCGACAAGCCGAAAAACTGTTTTTT. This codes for CAISERQAEKLFF.

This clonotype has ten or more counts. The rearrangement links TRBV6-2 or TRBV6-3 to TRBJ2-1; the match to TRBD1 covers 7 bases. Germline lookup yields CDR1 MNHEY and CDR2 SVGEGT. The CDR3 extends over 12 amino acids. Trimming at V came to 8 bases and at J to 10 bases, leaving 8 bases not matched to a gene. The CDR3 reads CASPDRVGEQFF. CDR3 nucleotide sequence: TGTGCCAGCCCCGACAGGGTTGGCGAGCAGTTCTTC.

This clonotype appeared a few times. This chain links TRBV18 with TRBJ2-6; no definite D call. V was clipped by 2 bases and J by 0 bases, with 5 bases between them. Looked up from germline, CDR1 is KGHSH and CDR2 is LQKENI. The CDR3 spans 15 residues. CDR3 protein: CASSPEYSGANVLTF. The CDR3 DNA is TGTGCCAGCTCACCAGAATACTCTGGGGCCAACGTCCTGACTTTC.

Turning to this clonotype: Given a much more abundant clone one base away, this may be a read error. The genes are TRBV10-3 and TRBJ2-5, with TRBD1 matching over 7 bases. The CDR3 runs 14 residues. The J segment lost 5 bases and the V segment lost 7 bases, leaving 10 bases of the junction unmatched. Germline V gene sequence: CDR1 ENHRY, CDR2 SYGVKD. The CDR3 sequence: CAINAGTVGETQYF. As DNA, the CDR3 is TGTGCCATCAATGCCGGGACAGTGGGCGAGACCCAGTACTTC.

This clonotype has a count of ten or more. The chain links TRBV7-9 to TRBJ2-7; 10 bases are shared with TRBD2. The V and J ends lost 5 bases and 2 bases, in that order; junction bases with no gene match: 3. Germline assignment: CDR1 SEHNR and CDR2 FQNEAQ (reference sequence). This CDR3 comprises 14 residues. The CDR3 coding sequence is TGTGCCAGCAGCCGAACTAGCGGGACCTACGAGCAGTACTTC. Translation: CASSRTSGTYEQYF. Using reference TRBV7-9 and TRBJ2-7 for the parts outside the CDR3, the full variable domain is DTGVSQNPRHKITKRGQNVTFRCDPISEHNRLYWYRQTLGQGPEFLTYFQNEAQLEKSRLLSDRFSAERPKGSFSTLEIQRTEQGDSAMYLCASSRTSGTYEQYFGPGTRLTVT.

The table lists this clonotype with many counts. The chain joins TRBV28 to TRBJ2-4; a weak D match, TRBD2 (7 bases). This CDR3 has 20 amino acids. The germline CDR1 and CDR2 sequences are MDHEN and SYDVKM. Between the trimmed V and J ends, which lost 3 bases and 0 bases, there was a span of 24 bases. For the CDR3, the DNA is TGTGCCAGCAGTTTTACCCTCGGGACTTTCGGGGGGCCAGCCAAAAACATTCAGTACTTC. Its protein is CASSFTLGTFGGPAKNIQYF.

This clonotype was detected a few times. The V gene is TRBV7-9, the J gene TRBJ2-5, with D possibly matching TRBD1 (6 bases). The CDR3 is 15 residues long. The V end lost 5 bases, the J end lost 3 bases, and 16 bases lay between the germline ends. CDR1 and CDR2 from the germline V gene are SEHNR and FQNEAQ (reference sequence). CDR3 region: CASSPTGSWEETQYF. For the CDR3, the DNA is TGTGCCAGCAGCCCTACAGGGAGTTGGGAAGAGACCCAGTACTTC.

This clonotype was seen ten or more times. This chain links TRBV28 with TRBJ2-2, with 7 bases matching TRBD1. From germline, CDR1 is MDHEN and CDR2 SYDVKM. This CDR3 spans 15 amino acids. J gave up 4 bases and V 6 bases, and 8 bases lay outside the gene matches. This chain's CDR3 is CASSTGTATTGELFF. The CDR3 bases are TGTGCCAGCAGCACGGGGACAGCAACCACCGGGGAGCTGTTTTTT.

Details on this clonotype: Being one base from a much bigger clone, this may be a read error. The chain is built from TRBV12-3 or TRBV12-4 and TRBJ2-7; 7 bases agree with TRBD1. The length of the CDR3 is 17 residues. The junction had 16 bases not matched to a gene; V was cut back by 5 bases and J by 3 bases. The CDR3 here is CASSPSTQGTFDYEQYF. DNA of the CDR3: TGTGCCAGCAGTCCCTCAACACAGGGGACATTTGACTACGAGCAGTACTTC.

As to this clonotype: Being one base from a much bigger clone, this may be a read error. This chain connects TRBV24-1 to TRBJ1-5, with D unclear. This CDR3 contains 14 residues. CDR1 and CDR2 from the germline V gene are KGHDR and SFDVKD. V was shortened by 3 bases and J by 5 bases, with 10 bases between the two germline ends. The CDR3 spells CATSDEFRDQPQHF. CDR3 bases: TGTGCCACCAGTGATGAATTTAGGGATCAGCCCCAGCATTTT.

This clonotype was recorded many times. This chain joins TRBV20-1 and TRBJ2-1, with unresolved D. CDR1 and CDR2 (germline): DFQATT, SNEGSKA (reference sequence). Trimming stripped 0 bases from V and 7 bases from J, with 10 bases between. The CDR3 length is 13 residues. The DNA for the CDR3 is TGCAGTGCTAGAGATTGGCTGGTTAATGAGCAGTTCTTC. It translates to CSARDWLVNEQFF.

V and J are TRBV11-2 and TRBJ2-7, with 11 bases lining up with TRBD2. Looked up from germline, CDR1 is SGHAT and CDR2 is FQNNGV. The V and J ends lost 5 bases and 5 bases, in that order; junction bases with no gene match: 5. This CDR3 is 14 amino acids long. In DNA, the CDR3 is TGTGCCAGCAGCCAACTAGCGGGAGTGCACGAGCAGTACTTC. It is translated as CASSQLAGVHEQYF.